This TCR beta chain was sequenced for a study of blood T cell repertoires in COVID-19. As handled by the study authors: The authors estimated nucleated cell counts from reference gene primer amplification. TCRdb keeps only in-frame clones here, not all; method: immunoSEQ multiplex PCR. V and J calls and clone size are as listed in that table; D and trimming were resolved from the DNA. The sample consists of about 130,000 clones, around 80% of them appearing once. Germline V CDR1 and CDR2: WSHSY, SAAADI. Trimming left V 5 bases short and J 8 bases short, with 18 bases between. The CDR3 has 14 residues. This clone was found once.

Material for sequencing was PBMCs or T cells enriched from blood (not recorded which). The clonotype comes from a woman in her forties or fifties who had recovered from COVID-19. The chain links TRBV10-2 to TRBJ1-2; a possible D gene is TRBD1 (5 bases). CDR3 bases: TGCGCCAGCAGTCTGGGAGGGGCCTCGTTCGGCTACACCTTC. It yields the protein CASSLGGASFGYTF.